Below, one T cell receptor beta chain is given with its context. This sample is drawn from a study of blood T cell repertoires in COVID-19. Looking at the study overall: The United States, Italy and Spain supplied acute and convalescent COVID-19 samples.

Patients of the Seattle cohort, enrolled during active infection, were followed longitudinally. Per the germline V gene, CDR1 is ENHRY and CDR2 is SYGVKD. V was cut by 1 base and J by 8 bases, with 11 bases left in between. This CDR3 spans 13 amino acids. The protocol was immunoSEQ multiplex PCR, while the TCRdb copy is restricted to in-frame clones and leaves out a portion. The repertoire holds about 58,000 clones, with approximately 80% as singletons. This sequence was found in a man aged 50 to 60 with COVID-19, enrolled during active disease. The sequenced sample consisted of peripheral blood. The chain is built from TRBV10-3 and TRBJ1-1; D remains ambiguous. CDR3 loop: CAISEWAGSEAFF. The CDR3 DNA reads as TGTGCCATCAGTGAGTGGGCAGGCAGCGAAGCTTTCTTT.